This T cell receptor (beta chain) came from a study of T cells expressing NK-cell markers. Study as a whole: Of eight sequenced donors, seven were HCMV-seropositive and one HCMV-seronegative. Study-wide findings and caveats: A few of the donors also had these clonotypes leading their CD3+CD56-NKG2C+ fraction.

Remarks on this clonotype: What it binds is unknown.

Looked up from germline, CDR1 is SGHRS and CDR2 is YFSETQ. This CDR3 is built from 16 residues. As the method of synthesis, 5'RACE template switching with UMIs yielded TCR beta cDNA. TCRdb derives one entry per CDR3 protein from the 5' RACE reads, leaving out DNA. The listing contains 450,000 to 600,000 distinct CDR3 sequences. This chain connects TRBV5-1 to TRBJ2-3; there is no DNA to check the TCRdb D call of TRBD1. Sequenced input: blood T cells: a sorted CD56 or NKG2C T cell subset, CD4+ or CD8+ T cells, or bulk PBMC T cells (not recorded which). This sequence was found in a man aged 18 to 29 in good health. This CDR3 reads CASSSKQGTDTDTQYF.